These 18 T cell receptor beta chains were all obtained from the same sample, sequenced in a study of T-cell memory formation after mild COVID-19. TCRdb processed the 5' RACE reads anew with MiXCR; each CDR3 protein has one entry. This table has just over 350,000 distinct CDR3 sequences, approximately 14% appearing once. The sample consisted of PBMCs or a T cell subset sorted from them (not recorded which). Source of these receptors: a man aged 18 to 30 who had mild COVID-19 (a few samples of this study predate the infection). Cell type and time point are not known.

Only a few counts were recorded for this clonotype. The chain carries TRBV5-1 and TRBJ2-2; 7 bases are shared with TRBD1. Germline CDR1 reads SGHRS; CDR2 reads YFSETQ. The V gene end was trimmed by 5 bases and the J gene end by 0 bases; junction bases not matched to a gene: 13. This CDR3 has 18 residues. CDR3 bases: TGCGCCAGCAGTCGCGAGGGACAGTTCTACACGAACACCGGGGAGCTGTTTTTT. It yields the protein CASSREGQFYTNTGELFF.

V and J are TRBV9 and TRBJ2-2, with D possibly being TRBD2 (6 bases). Germline V gene data show CDR1 as SGDLS and CDR2 as YYNGEE. Trimming left V 0 bases short and J 7 bases short, with 13 bases between. There are 15 residues in the CDR3. CDR3 sequence reads: CASSVAYLGGGELFF. The CDR3 DNA follows: TGTGCCAGCAGCGTAGCGTACCTCGGGGGCGGGGAGCTGTTTTTT.

This clonotype was detected a few times. The chain couples TRBV27 to TRBJ2-3; no firm D call. Trimming removed 8 bases at V and 6 bases at J, with 18 bases between. Germline CDR1 is MNHEY and CDR2 is SMNVEV (reference sequence). The CDR3 runs to 14 residues. CDR3 amino acids: CASGFIGSTDTQYF. CDR3 DNA sequence: TGTGCCAGCGGGTTTATAGGGTCGACGGATACGCAGTATTTT.

This clonotype was detected a few times. The chain uses TRBV27 and TRBJ2-3; D is perhaps TRBD2 (5 bases). This CDR3 is built from 14 residues. V was shortened by 3 bases and J by 0 bases, with 7 bases between the two germline ends. Germline V gene lookup returns CDR1 MNHEY and CDR2 SMNVEV (reference sequence). The CDR3 protein is CASSFLASTDTQYF. The CDR3 bases are TGTGCCAGCAGTTTTCTAGCCAGCACAGATACGCAGTATTTT.

This clonotype came up a few times. The CDR3 protein is CASSSATEAFF. In DNA form, the CDR3 reads TGTGCCAGCAGCTCCGCCACTGAAGCTTTCTTT. The chain has TRBV7-9 and TRBJ1-1; D not resolved. The germline V gene has CDR1 SEHNR and CDR2 FQNEAQ (reference sequence). There are 11 residues in the CDR3. V shed 4 bases and J shed 4 bases, with 4 bases lying between them.

The chain carries TRBV20-1 and TRBJ2-4; D might be TRBD1 (5 bases). CDR3 length equals 15 residues. V was trimmed by 0 bases and J by 3 bases, leaving 12 bases between them. The germline CDR1 and CDR2 sequences are DFQATT and SNEGSKA (reference sequence). CDR3 residues: CSARDLQGGKNIQYF. CDR3 sequence (DNA): TGCAGTGCTAGAGATCTTCAGGGTGGCAAAAACATTCAGTACTTC.

This clonotype was picked up many times. The gene calls are TRBV4-1 and TRBJ1-5; D not certain. This CDR3 spans 15 amino acids. Germline V lookup: CDR1 MGHRA, CDR2 YSYEKL. V lost 0 bases, J lost 6 bases, and 12 bases lay in between. CDR3 sequence: CASSQDRSGGQPQHF. As DNA, the CDR3 is TGCGCCAGCAGCCAAGATAGGTCGGGCGGTCAGCCCCAGCATTTT.

The chain combines TRBV10-3 with TRBJ1-2; D unresolved. Trimming took 4 bases from V and 8 from J, leaving 11 bases between them. From germline, CDR1 is ENHRY and CDR2 SYGVKD. This CDR3 region has 12 residues. In DNA form, the CDR3 reads TGTGCCATCAGTGGTGAGGGTAGAGGCTACACCTTC. This sequence encodes CAISGEGRGYTF.

V gene TRBV6-6 combines with J gene TRBJ2-6, with D unclear. The CDR3 runs 14 residues. V lost 6 bases and J lost 0, with 6 bases in between. Germline V lookup: CDR1 MNHNY, CDR2 SVGAGI (reference sequence). The CDR3 here is CASRSRSGANVLTF. DNA for the CDR3: TGTGCCAGCAGAAGCCGCTCTGGGGCCAACGTCCTGACTTTC.

V usage is TRBV18 and J usage is TRBJ1-1; TRBD1 aligns across 7 bases. Germline values: CDR1 KGHSH, CDR2 LQKENI. The length of the CDR3 is 14 residues. Germline trimming cut 2 bases from V and 6 bases from J; bases unmatched to any gene: 6. CDR3 bases: TGTGCCAGCTCACCAACCCCGACAGGGTCTGAAGCTTTCTTT. This gives the protein CASSPTPTGSEAFF.

The sample holds many counts of this clonotype. The rearrangement joins TRBV5-6 to TRBJ2-1; D may correspond to TRBD1 or TRBD2 (6 bases each). V was shortened by 0 bases and J by 2 bases, with 12 bases between the two germline ends. The germline gives CDR1 SGHDT, CDR2 YYEEEE. The CDR3 is 16 amino acids. The DNA for the CDR3 is TGTGCCAGCAGCTTGGCCGGGGGCGGGCCCTACAATGAGCAGTTCTTC. Its protein is CASSLAGGGPYNEQFF.

This clonotype showed up just a few times. This chain connects TRBV12-3 or TRBV12-4 to TRBJ1-5; 11 nucleotides match TRBD1. This CDR3 comprises 16 residues. V gave up 6 bases and J gave up 7 bases; unmatched junction bases: 11. CDR3 region: CASRRGQGALRQPQHF. CDR3 nucleotide sequence: TGTGCCAGCAGGAGAGGACAGGGGGCGCTCAGACAGCCCCAGCATTTT.

The genes are TRBV12-3 or TRBV12-4 and TRBJ2-7, with 8 bases identical to TRBD2. V lost 8 bases and J lost 1; bases outside the gene matches: 4. The CDR3 runs 13 residues. Here the CDR3 reads CASSAGGSYEQYV. CDR3 DNA: TGTGCCAGCTCCGCGGGGGGTTCCTACGAGCAGTACGTC.

This clonotype occurred a few times. This chain joins TRBV5-1 and TRBJ2-1; TRBD2 might be the D (5 bases). This CDR3 comprises 16 residues. The V end was cut by 1 base, the J end by 0 bases, with 11 bases between. Germline CDR1 reads SGHRS; CDR2 reads YFSETQ. In DNA form, the CDR3 reads TGCGCCAGCAGCTTGATGCTAGGGAGCTCCTACAATGAGCAGTTCTTC. This sequence encodes CASSLMLGSSYNEQFF.

This clonotype was detected many times. The chain joins TRBV28 to TRBJ2-3; 7 bases are shared with TRBD2. The V segment lost 7 bases and the J segment 3 bases; nucleotides outside the gene matches: 4. Germline V gene data show CDR1 as MDHEN and CDR2 as SYDVKM. The CDR3 sequence is 13 residues long. The CDR3 DNA reads TGTGCCAGCAAGTGGGGGGGGACAGATACGCAGTATTTT. This translates into CASKWGGTDTQYF.

The rearrangement joins TRBV6-5 to TRBJ1-4, with 9 bases that match TRBD1. The trim removed 5 bases at V and 8 bases at J, leaving 6 bases unmatched. The CDR3 has 14 residues. Germline V lookup: CDR1 MNHEY, CDR2 SVGAGI. This CDR3 reads CASSTGTGNEKLFF. CDR3 DNA: TGTGCCAGCAGTACCGGGACAGGGAACGAAAAACTGTTTTTT.

This clonotype has just a few counts. This sequence joins TRBV7-9 and TRBJ2-1, with TRBD2 matching over 9 bases. Germline assignment: CDR1 SEHNR and CDR2 FQNEAQ (reference sequence). CDR3 length: 16 residues. J was trimmed by 8 bases and V by 1 base; bases with no gene match: 9. The CDR3: CASSLGPRGGMDEQFF. The CDR3 region has the DNA TGTGCCAGCAGCTTAGGTCCGCGGGGGGGCATGGATGAGCAGTTCTTC.

There are a few counts of this clonotype. The chain has TRBV24-1 and TRBJ1-2, with TRBD1 identical over 7 bases. J gave up 7 bases and V 4 bases, and 11 bases lay outside the gene matches. The germline gives CDR1 KGHDR, CDR2 SFDVKD. The CDR3 is made up of 15 amino acids. The CDR3 DNA sequence: TGTGCCACCAGTGACGATCTAGGGGGCGTTCGTGGCTACACCTTC. This gives the protein CATSDDLGGVRGYTF.